Presented here are 21 T cell receptor beta chains from one specimen sequenced in a study of blood T cells in healthy people across ages. A second PCR, run for roughly 7 to 12 cycles, used a sample-barcoded 5' primer plus a J-beta primer mix. From the 5' RACE reads, TCRdb called clonotypes with MiXCR, one entry per CDR3 protein. This table holds about 720,000 distinct CDR3 sequences, about a fifth found once. Sequenced: blood. The receptors here all came from a man between 65 and 85 years old in good health.

The chain carries TRBV14 and TRBJ1-2; D gene uncertain. The CDR3 sequence is 13 residues long. CDR1 is SGHDN and CDR2 is FVKESK in the germline V gene. The V end was cut by 3 bases, the J end by 7 bases, with 12 bases between. CDR3 bases: TGTGCCAGCAGCCAGGGCCCCAACCGTGGCTACACCTTC. It encodes CASSQGPNRGYTF.

This clonotype was counted ten times or more. The V and J genes are TRBV3-1 and TRBJ1-1; D not certain. The CDR3 loop spans 17 amino acids. CDR1 and CDR2 (germline): LGHDT, YNNKEL (reference sequence). Deletions cut 3 bases from V and 1 base from J, with 18 bases between. CDR3 bases: TGTGCCAGCAGCCAGGGTTTCGGTCTCTCGGGGAACACTGAAGCTTTCTTT. Translation gives CASSQGFGLSGNTEAFF.

The rearrangement links TRBV29-1 to TRBJ2-1; a weak D match, TRBD1 (6 bases). The germline gives CDR1 SQVTM, CDR2 ANQGSEA. This CDR3 comprises 12 residues. The ends were cut back, 7 bases at V and 4 bases at J, with 11 bases in the middle. CDR3 DNA sequence: TGCAGCGCTGGGGACAATTACAATGAGCAGTTCTTC. Protein: CSAGDNYNEQFF.

The chain recombines TRBV20-1 with TRBJ1-3, with D hard to call. Germline CDR1 reads DFQATT; CDR2 reads SNEGSKA (reference sequence). This CDR3 is built from 13 residues. Trimming cost V 2 bases and J 6 bases, with 11 bases left between them. The CDR3 region is CSARLTAQNTIYF. The CDR3 DNA follows: TGCAGTGCTAGACTCACAGCACAAAACACCATATATTTT.

J is TRBJ2-7 and V is TRBV7-2; no clear D gene. Germline CDR1 SGHTA, CDR2 FQGNSA. Deletions cut 0 bases from V and 1 base from J, with 7 bases between. The CDR3 covers 14 residues. The CDR3 DNA reads as TGTGCCAGCAGCTTAGCGGCAACTTCCTACGAGCAGTACTTC. It is translated as CASSLAATSYEQYF.

V is TRBV3-1 and J is TRBJ1-1; 8 nucleotides align to TRBD1. This CDR3 is built from 15 residues. The trim removed 1 base at V and 5 bases at J, leaving 6 bases unmatched. CDR1 is LGHDT and CDR2 is YNNKEL in the germline V gene (reference sequence). CDR3 amino acids: CASSQGLNRGTEAFF. The CDR3 nucleotides read TGTGCCAGCAGCCAAGGCTTGAACAGGGGGACTGAAGCTTTCTTT.

V usage is TRBV7-9 and J usage is TRBJ1-1; D perhaps matches TRBD1 (5 bases). This CDR3 is 16 amino acids long. Germline values: CDR1 SEHNR, CDR2 FQNEAQ (reference sequence). V was trimmed by 1 base and J by 3 bases, leaving 15 bases between them. CDR3: CASSLDLAGWDTEAFF. DNA for the CDR3: TGTGCCAGCAGCTTAGATCTGGCAGGGTGGGACACTGAAGCTTTCTTT.

V is TRBV27 and J is TRBJ2-1; D possibly uses TRBD1 or TRBD2 (5 bases each). The CDR3 loop spans 16 amino acids. Trimming shortened V by 5 bases and J by 5 bases, and 19 bases separated the two germline ends. In germline, CDR1 is MNHEY, CDR2 SMNVEV (reference sequence). Here the CDR3 DNA reads TGTGCCAGCAGTCCCAGAAGGGACCGAGGCGACAATGAGCAGTTCTTC. Translating gives CASSPRRDRGDNEQFF.

The chain carries TRBV5-5 and TRBJ2-4; D may match TRBD1 or TRBD2 (5 bases each). The CDR3 contains 17 residues. Trimming shortened V by 4 bases and J by 0 bases, and 17 bases separated the two germline ends. Germline V gene data show CDR1 as SGHKS and CDR2 as YYEKEE (reference sequence). This CDR3 reads CASSSRDGPLAKNIQYF. CDR3 sequence (DNA): TGTGCCAGCAGCAGCCGGGACGGCCCTCTAGCCAAAAACATTCAGTACTTC.

This clonotype was seen only once. V is TRBV10-3 and J is TRBJ2-3; D remains ambiguous. CDR1 is ENHRY and CDR2 is SYGVKD in the germline V gene. The V end was cut by 7 bases, the J end by 3 bases, with 8 bases between. The CDR3 sequence is 12 residues long. CDR3 coding DNA: TGTGCCATCAAGGGCGTAACAGATACGCAGTATTTT. Its protein product is CAIKGVTDTQYF.

The chain combines TRBV24-1 with TRBJ2-7; the D is unclear. The J call may be mistaken, given a closer DNA end match to TRBJ2-5. Per germline, CDR1 KGHDR and CDR2 SFDVKD. The CDR3 has 12 residues. CDR3 loop: CAGGSPEETQYF. CDR3 DNA sequence: TGTGCCGGCGGCAGTCCTGAAGAGACCCAGTACTTC.

This clonotype was seen ten or more times. The V and J genes are TRBV5-1 and TRBJ1-5; D is unresolved. CDR1 is SGHRS, CDR2 YFSETQ, per germline. The CDR3 contains 13 residues. Trimming took off 0 bases at V and 5 bases at J, with 6 bases between the two ends. CDR3 coding DNA: TGCGCCAGCAGCTTGGGGGCGGATCAGCCCCAGCATTTT. It yields the protein CASSLGADQPQHF.

The chain couples TRBV10-3 to TRBJ2-5, with 13 bases matching TRBD2. The DNA end lines up better with TRBJ2-1; the J call may be wrong. This CDR3 has 13 amino acids. Per germline, CDR1 ENHRY and CDR2 SYGVKD. The CDR3 nucleotides are TGTGCCATCGGACTAGCGGGGGAAAATGAGCAGTTCTTC. Protein sequence: CAIGLAGENEQFF.

V is TRBV20-1 and J is TRBJ2-1; D gene unclear. Deletions cut 3 bases from V and 7 bases from J, with 16 bases between. This CDR3 contains 14 residues. Germline V gene sequence: CDR1 DFQATT, CDR2 SNEGSKA (reference sequence). CDR3 residues: CSARSGFRRNEQFF. The DNA for the CDR3 is TGCAGTGCTAGGTCAGGATTTAGGCGAAATGAGCAGTTCTTC.

The V and J genes are TRBV6-5 and TRBJ1-2; possibly TRBD1 for D (5 bases). CDR1 and CDR2 (germline): MNHEY, SVGAGI. The V end lost 0 bases, the J end lost 7 bases, and 18 bases lay between the germline ends. The CDR3 length is 16 residues. The DNA for the CDR3 is TGTGCCAGCAGTTACTCCGGCCGGGGGTGGCTCTTTGGCTACACCTTC. Translation: CASSYSGRGWLFGYTF.

CDR3 in DNA: TGTGCCAGCAAGAGACAGGGGGCGCGAACCGGGGAGCTGTTTTTT. It specifies CASKRQGARTGELFF. This chain connects TRBV2 to TRBJ2-2, with TRBD1 identical over 10 bases. V lost 7 bases and J lost 5; bases outside the gene matches: 7. Germline CDR1 reads SNHLY; CDR2 reads FYNNEI. This CDR3 contains 15 residues.

This clonotype occurred a few times. V gene TRBV20-1 combines with J gene TRBJ2-7; TRBD1 agrees at 10 bases. Germline CDR1 and CDR2: DFQATT and SNEGSKA (reference sequence). With 5 bases clipped from V and 9 bases from J, the junction kept 10 bases outside the gene matches. The CDR3 has 13 residues. The CDR3 nucleotides read TGCAGTGCTCCGTCCCGGGACAGGGGCGGGCAGTACTTC. This encodes CSAPSRDRGGQYF.

This clonotype was seen more than once but under ten times. This sequence joins TRBV12-3 or TRBV12-4 and TRBJ1-4, with a tentative D call TRBD1 (5 bases). This CDR3 comprises 13 residues. Deletions cut 8 bases from V and 7 bases from J, with 14 bases between. Written as DNA, the CDR3 is TGTGCCAGCTCGGACATCCGAGGTGAAAAACTGTTTTTT. Encoded protein: CASSDIRGEKLFF.

V is TRBV30 and J is TRBJ1-1; 8 bases agree with TRBD1. CDR1 and CDR2 from the germline V gene are GTSNPN and SVGIG (reference sequence). The junction had 6 bases not matched to a gene; V was cut back by 5 bases and J by 7 bases. CDR3 length equals 12 residues. CDR3 protein: CAWAPGQVEAFF. The CDR3 nucleotides read TGTGCCTGGGCCCCGGGACAGGTTGAAGCTTTCTTT.

The chain links TRBV20-1 to TRBJ2-5; 8 bases are a match to TRBD2. Per germline, CDR1 DFQATT and CDR2 SNEGSKA (reference sequence). The CDR3 runs 14 residues. The junction had 6 bases not matched to a gene; V was cut back by 0 bases and J by 6 bases. This CDR3 is CSARDPGGPQTQYF. Here the CDR3 DNA reads TGCAGTGCTAGAGATCCGGGAGGGCCGCAGACCCAGTACTTC.

V and J are TRBV7-2 and TRBJ2-2, with 8 positions matching TRBD2. Germline V CDR1 and CDR2: SGHTA, FQGNSA. Trimming removed 3 bases from V and 7 bases from J; junction bases left unmatched: 7. This CDR3 spans 15 amino acids. In DNA, the CDR3 is TGTGCCAGCAGCTTCCTGACTAGCGCGGGCGGGGAGCTGTTTTTT. Its translation: CASSFLTSAGGELFF.